Presented here are 25 T cell receptor beta chains from one specimen sequenced in a study of beta chain features in type 1 diabetes. Study outcomes and limitations: Shorter TCRB CDR3s, moderately but significantly so, were found in Type 1 diabetes patients in all four CD4+ subsets.

Expressed TCRB transcripts were sequenced because the isolated RNA had all been reverse transcribed beforehand. Sequencing was performed with immunoSEQ multiplex PCR; in TCRdb, only in-frame clones are kept and a portion is missing. In the table there are 550,000 to 850,000 clones, 13% of which are singletons. These receptors' targets are unknown. Sequencing was carried out using naive CD4+ T cells from blood. These receptors all stem from a man aged 18 to 30 with type 1 diabetes.

The chain is built from TRBV27 and TRBJ2-7, with D tentatively TRBD1 or TRBD2 (7 bases each). The germline CDR1 and CDR2 sequences are MNHEY and SMNVEV (reference sequence). CDR3 size: 14 residues. Trimming removed 5 bases at V and 5 bases at J, with 16 bases between. CDR3 loop: CASSPRGGGHEQYF. The CDR3 region has the DNA TGTGCCAGCAGTCCCAGGGGGGGCGGGCACGAGCAGTACTTC.

Turning to this clone: The same CDR3 arises from other DNA sequences in this sample as well. The CDR3 bases are TGTGCCATCAGTGAGTCGACCGGCACAGATACGCAGTATTTT. This encodes CAISESTGTDTQYF. V gene TRBV10-3 combines with J gene TRBJ2-3; no firm D call. Trimming pared 0 bases from V and 1 base from J, leaving 5 bases between. Germline CDR1 and CDR2: ENHRY and SYGVKD. The CDR3 loop spans 14 amino acids.

Here the CDR3 DNA reads TGTGCCAGCCAACGAGGCCAGGGAGGTCCTCAGCCCCAGCATTTT. This translates into CASQRGQGGPQPQHF. The V gene is TRBV27, the J gene TRBJ1-5, with D maybe TRBD1 (5 bases). The germline gives CDR1 MNHEY, CDR2 SMNVEV (reference sequence). CDR3 length equals 15 residues. Trimming stripped 8 bases from V and 6 bases from J, with 20 bases between.

The CDR3 sequence: CASSGGYRRERDYGYTF. As DNA, the CDR3 is TGTGCCAGCAGTGGGGGATACCGGAGGGAACGAGACTATGGCTACACCTTC. This sequence joins TRBV25-1 and TRBJ1-2, with unresolved D. With 4 bases removed from V and 3 bases from J, the gap between germline ends came to 21 bases. The CDR3 length is 17 residues. Germline V gene data show CDR1 as MGHDK and CDR2 as SYGVNS.

Only a few counts were recorded for this clone. Other nucleotide sequences in the sample specify the same CDR3. The J gene is TRBJ2-3, the V gene TRBV6-5; no definite D call. Per the germline V gene, CDR1 is MNHEY and CDR2 is SVGAGI. The CDR3 covers 11 residues. Trimming took 5 bases from V and 4 from J, leaving 4 bases between them. The CDR3 DNA sequence: TGTGCCAGCAGTCAAGCAGATACGCAGTATTTT. This translates into CASSQADTQYF.

V usage is TRBV7-3 and J usage is TRBJ2-5; D might be TRBD1 (6 bases). The CDR3 totals 15 residues. The V and J ends lost 5 bases and 5 bases respectively, with 18 bases between them. The germline gives CDR1 SGHTA, CDR2 FQGTGA. The CDR3 sequence: CASSARTDVLETQYF. CDR3 DNA: TGTGCCAGCAGCGCTCGGACAGACGTCCTCGAGACCCAGTACTTC.

This clone appeared a few times. The gene calls are TRBV9 and TRBJ1-1, with 7 bases fitting TRBD1. The V and J ends lost 4 bases and 1 base, in that order; junction bases with no gene match: 4. The CDR3 totals 14 residues. From germline, CDR1 is SGDLS and CDR2 YYNGEE. CDR3 coding DNA: TGTGCCAGCAGCCCCAGGGGGGGGAACACTGAAGCTTTCTTT. Protein product: CASSPRGGNTEAFF. Based on the CDR3 plus reference TRBV9 and TRBJ1-1, the full variable domain is DSGVTQTPKHLITATGQRVTLRCSPRSGDLSVYWYQQSLDQGLQFLIQYYNGEERAKGNILERFSAQQFPDLHSELNLSSLELGDSALYFCASSPRGGNTEAFFGQGTRLTVV.

This chain uses TRBV7-8 with TRBJ2-5; 7 bases agree with TRBD2. This CDR3 region has 15 residues. The germline V gene has CDR1 SGHVS and CDR2 FQNEAQ. J lost 4 bases, V lost 5 bases, and 10 bases had no gene match. The CDR3 coding sequence is TGTGCCAGCAGCATACTAAGCGGGGTGGGAGAGACCCAGTACTTC. This gives the protein CASSILSGVGETQYF.

This clone was observed a few times. The chain couples TRBV7-8 to TRBJ1-2; 7 nucleotides align to TRBD1. The germline V gene has CDR1 SGHVS and CDR2 FQNEAQ. Trimming at V came to 1 base and at J to 4 bases, leaving 9 bases not matched to a gene. This CDR3 spans 16 amino acids. DNA for the CDR3: TGTGCCAGCAGCTTAGTGCCAGGGGGAGATGGCTATGGCTACACCTTC. Amino acids: CASSLVPGGDGYGYTF.

This clone was picked up a small number of times. The chain couples TRBV5-1 to TRBJ2-2, with D hard to call. CDR3 length equals 14 residues. CDR1 and CDR2 (germline): SGHRS, YFSETQ. V dropped 0 bases and J dropped 4 bases, with 7 bases sitting between them. CDR3 DNA: TGCGCCAGCAGCTTGGTACACTTCACCGGGGAGCTGTTTTTT. It specifies CASSLVHFTGELFF. Full variable domain (missing parts from reference TRBV5-1 and TRBJ2-2): KAGVTQTPRYLIKTRGQQVTLSCSPISGHRSVSWYQQTPGQGLQFLFEYFSETQRNKGNFPGRFSGRQFSNSRSEMNVSTLELGDSALYLCASSLVHFTGELFFGEGSRLTVL.

The CDR3 loop is CASSSKDRGRGEAFF. CDR3 nucleotide sequence: TGTGCCAGCAGTTCAAAAGACAGGGGGCGCGGTGAAGCTTTCTTT. The chain carries TRBV13 and TRBJ1-1; 10 nucleotides match TRBD1. Germline CDR1 reads PRHDT; CDR2 reads FYEKMQ (reference sequence). The CDR3 contains 15 residues. The V and J ends lost 6 bases and 7 bases, in that order; junction bases with no gene match: 11. The full variable domain, in which reference TRBV13 and TRBJ1-1 provide the parts outside the CDR3, is AAGVIQSPRHLIKEKRETATLKCYPIPRHDTVYWYQQGPGQDPQFLISFYEKMQSDKGSIPDRFSAQQFSDYHSELNMSSLELGDSALYFCASSSKDRGRGEAFFGQGTRLTVV.

Comments on this clone: Other DNA variants within this sample encode the same CDR3. The chain couples TRBV5-1 to TRBJ2-3; maybe TRBD2 (5 bases). Germline values: CDR1 SGHRS, CDR2 YFSETQ. The CDR3 totals 13 residues. Trimming left V 2 bases short and J 1 base short, with 5 bases between. The DNA for the CDR3 is TGCGCCAGCAGCTTCGGGGGCACAGATACGCAGTATTTT. Its translation is CASSFGGTDTQYF.

This clone turned up a few times. The chain employs TRBV7-3 and TRBJ2-2, with 8 bases identical to TRBD1. This CDR3 is 17 amino acids long. The ends lost 5 bases at V and 2 bases at J; junction bases unmatched: 10. The germline V gene encodes CDR1 SGHTA and CDR2 FQGTGA. CDR3 region: CASSPRVGQGNTGELFF. The CDR3 nucleotides are TGTGCCAGCAGCCCGCGGGTCGGACAGGGCAACACCGGGGAGCTGTTTTTT.

This clone turned up a few times. The chain couples TRBV5-1 to TRBJ2-5, with a tentative D call TRBD2 (7 bases). Trimming took off 2 bases at V and 5 bases at J, with 16 bases between the two ends. The germline CDR1 and CDR2 sequences are SGHRS and YFSETQ. This CDR3 has 15 residues. CDR3 DNA sequence: TGCGCCAGCAGCTTCCGGAGGGGGGGATCGGAGACCCAGTACTTC. This encodes CASSFRRGGSETQYF.

This clone showed up just a few times. The J gene is TRBJ2-1, the V gene TRBV29-1; D is perhaps TRBD2 (5 bases). CDR3 length equals 13 residues. Germline V lookup: CDR1 SQVTM, CDR2 ANQGSEA. The V end lost 7 bases, the J end lost 6 bases, and 16 bases lay between the germline ends. CDR3 nucleotide sequence: TGCAGCGCTGAGGACTGGGGAATCAATGAGCAGTTCTTC. Residues: CSAEDWGINEQFF.

The chain employs TRBV29-1 and TRBJ2-1, with D possibly being TRBD1 (6 bases). Trimming left V 3 bases short and J 6 bases short, with 12 bases between. This CDR3 has 13 amino acids. CDR1 is SQVTM and CDR2 is ANQGSEA in the germline V gene. The CDR3 region is CSVDSQGTNEQFF. The CDR3 DNA follows: TGCAGCGTTGATTCGCAGGGGACCAATGAGCAGTTCTTC.

The rearrangement links TRBV7-9 to TRBJ2-6; D unresolved. The CDR3 is 16 amino acids. The germline V gene encodes CDR1 SEHNR and CDR2 FQNEAQ (reference sequence). V lost 4 bases and J 0 bases, leaving 10 bases between the germline ends. The CDR3 DNA follows: TGTGCCAGCAGCTACCCCCTGCCCTCTGGGGCCAACGTCCTGACTTTC. It yields the protein CASSYPLPSGANVLTF.

This clone was picked up a small number of times. The CDR3 region is CASSLGTGEYEQYF. The DNA of the CDR3 is TGTGCCAGCAGCCTCGGGACAGGAGAGTACGAGCAGTACTTC. The chain joins TRBV7-3 to TRBJ2-7, with TRBD1 matching 8 bases. Germline V gives CDR1 SGHTA, CDR2 FQGTGA. The CDR3 is made up of 14 amino acids. Trimming cost V 5 bases and J 4 bases; bases outside gene matches: 7.

This clone was counted between two and nine times. This chain links TRBV4-2 with TRBJ1-1; tentative D call: TRBD1 (5 bases). The CDR3 is made up of 14 amino acids. Trimming took off 4 bases at V and 3 bases at J, with 12 bases between the two ends. The germline CDR1 and CDR2 sequences are LGHNA and YNFKEQ. In nucleotides, the CDR3 is TGTGCCAGCAGCCCTCAGGGTTGGGACACTGAAGCTTTCTTT. Its protein product is CASSPQGWDTEAFF.

This clone was seen more than once but under ten times. V is TRBV7-2 and J is TRBJ2-3; 8 bases map to TRBD2. J lost 2 bases, V lost 2 bases, and 3 bases had no gene match. Looked up from germline, CDR1 is SGHTA and CDR2 is FQGNSA. The CDR3 has 15 residues. The CDR3 spells CASSLQRGSTDTQYF. The CDR3 DNA is TGTGCCAGCAGCTTACAGCGGGGGTCCACAGATACGCAGTATTTT. Drawing the rest from reference TRBV7-2 and TRBJ2-3, the complete variable domain is GAGVSQSPSNKVTEKGKDVELRCDPISGHTALYWYRQSLGQGLEFLIYFQGNSAPDKSGLPSDRFSAERTGGSVSTLTIQRTQQEDSAVYLCASSLQRGSTDTQYFGPGTRLTVL.

This clone was seen more than once but under ten times. This chain uses TRBV18 with TRBJ1-5, with D possibly matching TRBD1 (5 bases). The V end lost 1 base, the J end lost 4 bases, and 11 bases lay between the germline ends. The CDR3 contains 15 residues. CDR1 and CDR2 (germline): KGHSH, LQKENI. The CDR3 reads CASSPREGSNQPQHF. The CDR3 bases are TGTGCCAGCTCACCACGAGAGGGGAGTAATCAGCCCCAGCATTTT.

The chain joins TRBV6-5 to TRBJ2-5; 7 bases line up with TRBD1. With V trimmed by 6 bases and J by 5 bases, 6 bases remained unmatched. From germline, CDR1 is MNHEY and CDR2 SVGAGI. The CDR3 contains 13 residues. CDR3 nucleotide sequence: TGTGCCAGCAGACCCGGGACAGTGGAGACCCAGTACTTC. It specifies CASRPGTVETQYF.

The CDR3 DNA reads TGTGCCAGCCGACGAGAGGTTCCGGCCAAAAACATTCAGTACTTC. Encoded protein: CASRREVPAKNIQYF. This chain uses TRBV2 with TRBJ2-4; D is unclear. V was clipped by 8 bases and J by 1 base, with 15 bases between them. The CDR3 extends over 15 amino acids. From germline, CDR1 is SNHLY and CDR2 FYNNEI.

Comments on this clone: Distinct nucleotide sequences in the sample also encode this CDR3. The chain joins TRBV18 to TRBJ1-1; TRBD1 matches at 7 bases. Germline V gives CDR1 KGHSH, CDR2 LQKENI. The junction had 2 bases not matched to a gene; V was cut back by 3 bases and J by 1 base. The CDR3 covers 14 residues. The CDR3 reads CASSPGQENTEAFF. The CDR3 region has the DNA TGTGCCAGCTCACCCGGACAGGAGAACACTGAAGCTTTCTTT.

The chain has TRBV7-6 and TRBJ1-3, with D perhaps TRBD1 (5 bases). V was pared by 4 bases and J by 2 bases, with 9 bases between. CDR3 length: 14 residues. Germline assignment: CDR1 SGHVS and CDR2 FNYEAQ. The CDR3 protein is CASSSGLPGNTIYF. The CDR3 region has the DNA TGTGCCAGCAGCTCGGGACTCCCTGGAAACACCATATATTTT.